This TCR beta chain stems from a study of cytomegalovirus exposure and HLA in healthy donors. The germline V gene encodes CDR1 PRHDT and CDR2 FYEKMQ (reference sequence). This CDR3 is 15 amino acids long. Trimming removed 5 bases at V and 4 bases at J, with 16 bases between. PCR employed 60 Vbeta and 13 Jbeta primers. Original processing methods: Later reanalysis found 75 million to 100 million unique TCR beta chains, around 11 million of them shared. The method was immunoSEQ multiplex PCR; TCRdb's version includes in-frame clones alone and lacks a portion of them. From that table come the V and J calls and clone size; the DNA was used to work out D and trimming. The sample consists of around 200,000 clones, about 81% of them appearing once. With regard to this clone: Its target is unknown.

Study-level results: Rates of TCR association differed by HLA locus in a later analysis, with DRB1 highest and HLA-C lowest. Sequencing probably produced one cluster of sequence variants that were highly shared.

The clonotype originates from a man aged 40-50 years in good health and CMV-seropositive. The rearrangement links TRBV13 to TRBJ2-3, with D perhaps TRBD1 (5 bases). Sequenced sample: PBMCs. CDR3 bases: TGTGCCAGCAGCCCACTTCAAATAGGGGCAGATACGCAGTATTTT. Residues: CASSPLQIGADTQYF.